The entry below gives a single T cell receptor (beta chain) sequence along with its context. The CDR3 is made up of 17 amino acids. These data belong to a study of blood T cell repertoires in COVID-19. Study-level information: Sample material is recorded as cDNA or gDNA derived from T cells, B-cell-depleted T cells, or PBMCs.

In the authors' workflow: For nucleated cells, counts were estimated from reference gene primer amplification. Using immunoSEQ multiplex PCR, the repertoire was profiled, and TCRdb retains in-frame clones only, with some absent. That table gives V, J and clone size, and the DNA gave D and trimming. The sample includes 100,000 to 150,000 clones, about three quarters of them seen just once. V usage is TRBV21-1 and J usage is TRBJ1-2; TRBD1 reflects the table's D call only, with no check against the DNA. TRBV21-1 counts as a pseudogene. This sequence originates from a woman aged 70-85 years with acute or convalescent COVID-19. Sequenced input: peripheral blood. The CDR3 coding sequence is TGTGCCAGCAGCAAAAGGGGCCCAGGACACACAAGGTATGGCTACACCTTC. This translates into CASSKRGPGHTRYGYTF.